These 20 T cell receptor beta chains share one sample of origin, sequenced in a study of kidney transplant recipient with SARS-CoV-2 infection. TCRdb reprocessed the reads via MiXCR and lists one record per CDR3 protein. The repertoire holds under 300,000 distinct CDR3 sequences, with more than 25% as singletons. The source material was a blood sample, sampled at baseline and on roughly day 110 from a kidney transplant recipient. Source of these receptors: a male patient in his thirties who had COVID-19 and was a kidney transplant recipient. A subset of T cells may come from the graft donor.

The sample holds many counts of this clonotype. The V gene is TRBV6-2 or TRBV6-3, the J gene TRBJ1-1; perhaps TRBD1 as D (6 bases). CDR1 and CDR2 from the germline V gene are MNHEY and SVGEGT. Trimming shortened V by 6 bases and J by 1 base, and 24 bases separated the two germline ends. The CDR3 extends over 18 amino acids. CDR3 loop: CASSPFKGDAGANTEAFF. In DNA form, the CDR3 reads TGTGCCAGCAGCCCTTTTAAGGGGGACGCGGGGGCGAACACTGAAGCTTTCTTT.

About this clonotype: A much larger clone differs by one base, so this may be a read error. This chain links TRBV6-6 with TRBJ1-1; 12 nucleotides align to TRBD1. CDR1 is MNHNY, CDR2 SVGAGI, per germline (reference sequence). This CDR3 region has 15 residues. With V trimmed by 1 base and J by 4 bases, 1 base remained unmatched. The CDR3 DNA sequence: TGTGCCAGCAGTTACTTGGGACAGGGGGCCACTGAAGCTTTCTTT. It translates to CASSYLGQGATEAFF.

This clonotype appeared many times. The V and J genes are TRBV5-4 and TRBJ1-1, with D possibly TRBD1 on 5 matching bases. Trimming shortened V by 0 bases and J by 7 bases, and 13 bases separated the two germline ends. The CDR3 runs to 14 residues. Germline V lookup: CDR1 SGHNT, CDR2 YYREEE (reference sequence). DNA for the CDR3: TGTGCCAGCAGCTTGGGGCAGGGAATATTTGAAGCTTTCTTT. Amino acid sequence: CASSLGQGIFEAFF. The full variable domain, rest sourced from reference TRBV5-4 and TRBJ1-1, is ETGVTQSPTHLIKTRGQQVTLRCSSQSGHNTVSWYQQALGQGPQFIFQYYREEENGRGNFPPRFSGLQFPNYSSELNVNALELDDSALYLCASSLGQGIFEAFFGQGTRLTVV.

This clonotype has at least ten counts. The CDR3 reads CASSKSPAGGLETQYF. CDR3 bases: TGTGCCAGCAGCAAGTCACCAGCGGGAGGTCTAGAGACCCAGTACTTC. The chain carries TRBV6-2 or TRBV6-3 and TRBJ2-5, with 9 bases that match TRBD2. The germline gives CDR1 MNHEY, CDR2 SVGEGT. The V segment lost 6 bases and the J segment 4 bases; nucleotides outside the gene matches: 12. This CDR3 has 16 residues.

The rearrangement uses TRBV9 and TRBJ2-5; 12 positions agree with TRBD2. V was pared by 3 bases and J by 0 bases, with 3 bases of the junction left unmatched. The CDR3 length is 16 residues. Germline V gives CDR1 SGDLS, CDR2 YYNGEE. The CDR3 protein is CASSGRTSGDQETQYF. The CDR3 DNA reads TGTGCCAGCAGCGGCCGGACTAGCGGGGACCAAGAGACCCAGTACTTC. The full variable domain, in which reference TRBV9 and TRBJ2-5 provide the parts outside the CDR3, is DSGVTQTPKHLITATGQRVTLRCSPRSGDLSVYWYQQSLDQGLQFLIQYYNGEERAKGNILERFSAQQFPDLHSELNLSSLELGDSALYFCASSGRTSGDQETQYFGPGTRLLVL.

At least ten counts were recorded for this clonotype. The V gene is TRBV18, the J gene TRBJ1-6, with D possibly TRBD1 on 6 matching bases. V lost 6 bases, J lost 1 base, and 22 bases lay in between. Germline V CDR1 and CDR2: KGHSH, LQKENI. The length of the CDR3 is 19 residues. The DNA for the CDR3 is TGTGCCAGCTCGGGCTCCAGACAGGAGGGAAGGTCCTATAATTCACCCCTCCACTTT. Amino acids: CASSGSRQEGRSYNSPLHF.

This clonotype occurred once. Germline is not matched at one junction end, which may reflect a read error. The rearrangement uses TRBV28 and TRBJ1-2, with 7 bases that match TRBD1. Germline V gene sequence: CDR1 MDHEN, CDR2 SYDVKM. The CDR3 runs 13 residues. The CDR3 DNA follows: TGTGCCAGCAGTTCGGGACAGAACTATGGCTACGCCTTC. Its translation: CASSSGQNYGYAF.

A note on this clonotype: Since a much larger clone is just one base distant, this may be a read error. V and J are TRBV18 and TRBJ1-1, with D possibly being TRBD1 (5 bases). The V end lost 4 bases, the J end lost 4 bases, and 22 bases lay between the germline ends. CDR3 length equals 17 residues. CDR1 KGHSH and CDR2 LQKENI come from the germline V gene. As DNA, the CDR3 is TGTGCCAGCTCACTACGAACAGGCTTCGATCTCAGCACTGAAGCTTTCTTT. Translation gives CASSLRTGFDLSTEAFF.

This clonotype was observed many times. This chain uses TRBV24-1 with TRBJ1-1, with 7 bases identical to TRBD1. Germline V gene sequence: CDR1 KGHDR, CDR2 SFDVKD. There are 14 residues in the CDR3. J was trimmed by 8 bases and V by 2 bases; bases with no gene match: 7. This chain's CDR3 is CATSDSQGGVEAFF. CDR3 sequence (DNA): TGTGCCACCAGTGATTCTCAGGGGGGAGTGGAAGCTTTCTTT.

In this sample, this clonotype turned up many times. This chain uses TRBV3-1 with TRBJ2-7; 7 bases agree with TRBD2. The J call may be wrong; the DNA end is better matched by TRBJ2-5. Germline CDR1 LGHDT, CDR2 YNNKEL (reference sequence). This CDR3 has 17 residues. The CDR3: CASSWEGPISFSETQYF. CDR3 DNA: TGTGCCAGCAGCTGGGAGGGTCCCATTTCTTTCTCTGAGACCCAGTACTTC.

This clonotype was counted ten times or more. The chain links TRBV7-9 to TRBJ2-7; TRBD2 agrees at 10 bases. CDR1 and CDR2 (germline): SEHNR, FQNEAQ (reference sequence). The length of the CDR3 is 15 residues. Losses at the gene ends were 8 bases for V and 0 bases for J; bases not matched to a gene: 7. The CDR3 is CASGRTSGASYEQYF. The CDR3 DNA is TGTGCCAGCGGACGAACTAGCGGGGCCTCCTACGAGCAGTACTTC.

About this clonotype itself: A read error is possible here, since a much larger clone lies one base away. The V gene is TRBV6-5, the J gene TRBJ1-2; the D gene is possibly TRBD1 (5 bases). Germline V gives CDR1 MNHEY, CDR2 SVGAGI. With 5 bases removed from V and 2 bases from J, the gap between germline ends came to 12 bases. The CDR3 has 14 amino acids. The CDR3 sequence: CASSQGRANYGYTF. In DNA, the CDR3 is TGTGCCAGCAGTCAGGGACGGGCGAACTATGGCTACACCTTC.

As regards this clonotype: It may be a read error: a sequence one base away is much more abundant. The CDR3 DNA reads as TGTGCCGCCAGCAGCCCTTCTGGCGGGAGGCATTTATTGTTCTTC. Translated, it gives CAASSPSGGRHLLFF. The rearrangement joins TRBV15 to TRBJ2-4; 8 bases are a match to TRBD2. This CDR3 comprises 15 residues. The germline gives CDR1 LNHNV, CDR2 YYDKDF (reference sequence).

This clonotype came up many times. The chain links TRBV11-3 to TRBJ1-2; D is unclear. The V end lost 5 bases, the J end lost 4 bases, and 23 bases lay between the germline ends. Germline V CDR1 and CDR2: SGHNT, YENEEA. This CDR3 region has 17 residues. The CDR3, as DNA: TGTGCCAGCAGCCCAAATTCCGATCTCGGAAAGACCTATGGCTACACCTTC. Translation gives CASSPNSDLGKTYGYTF.

This clonotype was seen only a few times. J is TRBJ2-1 and V is TRBV20-1, with 7 bases lining up with TRBD1. The V gene end was trimmed by 0 bases and the J gene end by 0 bases; junction bases not matched to a gene: 8. The CDR3 is 17 residues long. Germline CDR1 and CDR2: DFQATT and SNEGSKA (reference sequence). CDR3 in amino acids: CSARDSDRTSSYNEQFF. DNA of the CDR3: TGCAGTGCTAGAGATTCGGACAGGACGAGCTCCTACAATGAGCAGTTCTTC.

Concerning this clonotype itself: A much larger clone lies a single base off, so this may be a read error. This chain links TRBV3-1 with TRBJ2-5; no firm D call. This CDR3 spans 17 amino acids. Looked up from germline, CDR1 is LGHDT and CDR2 is YNNKEL (reference sequence). The CDR3 DNA follows: TGTGCCAGCAGCCAGTCAGCGAGCATGCGTGGCCAAGAGACCCAGCACTTC. Encoded protein: CASSQSASMRGQETQHF.

This clonotype was seen at least ten times. CDR3 protein: CASRPAGRGSHQPQHF. CDR3 sequence (DNA): TGTGCCAGCAGGCCCGCGGGTAGGGGATCCCATCAGCCCCAGCATTTT. The chain is built from TRBV28 and TRBJ1-5; TRBD1 is a possible D gene (5 bases). Trimming removed 6 bases from V and 5 bases from J, with 20 bases in between. Germline-derived CDR1 and CDR2 are MDHEN and SYDVKM. The CDR3 runs 16 residues.

Remarks on this clonotype: This sequence may be a read error, since a much larger clone differs from it by one base. This chain uses TRBV6-4 with TRBJ1-2, with unresolved D. The CDR3 is made up of 17 amino acids. The germline gives CDR1 MRHNA, CDR2 SNTAGT. The CDR3 region has the DNA TGTGCCGGCAGTCTCTTAGTCTCACACGGAAAGACCTATGGCTACACCTTC. Translation gives CAGSLLVSHGKTYGYTF.

Regarding this clonotype: The germline gene is not matched at one end of the junction; a read error may be the cause. The J gene is TRBJ1-2, the V gene TRBV29-1; a possible D gene is TRBD1 (5 bases). The CDR3 is made up of 14 amino acids. Looked up from germline, CDR1 is SQVTM and CDR2 is ANQGSEA. CDR3 residues: CGVSVGAVNYGYTF. The CDR3 DNA follows: TGCGGCGTGAGCGTAGGGGCGGTAAACTATGGCTACACCTTC.

Note on this clonotype: A clone one base away is much larger, so this may be a read error. In DNA form, the CDR3 reads TGTGCCAGCAGATCGGGCCTAAACTCACCCCTCCACTTT. Translating it yields CASRSGLNSPLHF. The chain employs TRBV7-2 and TRBJ1-6; unclear D gene. This CDR3 spans 13 amino acids. Germline V gene data show CDR1 as SGHTA and CDR2 as FQGNSA. V lost 6 bases, J lost 10 bases, and 13 bases lay in between.